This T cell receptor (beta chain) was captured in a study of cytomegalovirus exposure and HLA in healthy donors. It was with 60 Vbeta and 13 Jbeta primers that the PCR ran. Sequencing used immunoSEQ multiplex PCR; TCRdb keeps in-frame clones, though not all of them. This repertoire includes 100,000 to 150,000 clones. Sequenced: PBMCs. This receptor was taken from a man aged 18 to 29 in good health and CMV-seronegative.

CDR3 sequence (DNA): TGCGCCAGCAGCCAAGTTCGGGCAGGGGTCTTGCGGGACACTGAAGCTTTCTTT. Protein: CASSQVRAGVLRDTEAFF. V gene TRBV4-1 combines with J gene TRBJ1-1; tentatively, D is TRBD1 (6 bases). Trimming pared 1 base from V and 3 bases from J, leaving 21 bases between. This CDR3 is 18 amino acids long. Germline loops: CDR1 MGHRA, CDR2 YSYEKL.